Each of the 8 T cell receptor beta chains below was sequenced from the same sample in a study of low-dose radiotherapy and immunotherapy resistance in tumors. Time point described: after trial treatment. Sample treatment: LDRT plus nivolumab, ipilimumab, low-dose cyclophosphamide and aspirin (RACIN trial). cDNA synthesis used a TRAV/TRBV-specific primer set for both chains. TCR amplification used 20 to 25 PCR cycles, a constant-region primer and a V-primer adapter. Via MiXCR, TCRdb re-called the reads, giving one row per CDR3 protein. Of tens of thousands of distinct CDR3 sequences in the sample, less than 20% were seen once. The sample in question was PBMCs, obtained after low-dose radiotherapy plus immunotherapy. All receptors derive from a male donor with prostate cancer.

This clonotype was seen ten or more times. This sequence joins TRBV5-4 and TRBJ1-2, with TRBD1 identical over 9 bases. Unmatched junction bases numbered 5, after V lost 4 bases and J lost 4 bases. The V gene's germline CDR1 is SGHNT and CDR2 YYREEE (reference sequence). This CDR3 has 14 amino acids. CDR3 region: CASSRQGGSYGYTF. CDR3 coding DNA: TGTGCCAGCAGCCGACAGGGGGGGAGCTATGGCTACACCTTC.

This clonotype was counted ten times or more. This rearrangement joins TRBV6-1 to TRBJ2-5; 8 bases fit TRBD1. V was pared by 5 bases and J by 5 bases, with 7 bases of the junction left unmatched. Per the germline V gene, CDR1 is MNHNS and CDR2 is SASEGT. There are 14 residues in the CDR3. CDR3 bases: TGTGCCAGCAGTTTACAGGGGGTTGGGGAGACCCAGTACTTC. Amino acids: CASSLQGVGETQYF.

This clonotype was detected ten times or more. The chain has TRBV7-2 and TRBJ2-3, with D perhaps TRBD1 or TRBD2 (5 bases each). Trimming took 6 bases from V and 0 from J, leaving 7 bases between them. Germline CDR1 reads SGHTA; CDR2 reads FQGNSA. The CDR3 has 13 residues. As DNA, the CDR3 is TGTGCCAGCAGGGGACCCAGCACAGATACGCAGTATTTT. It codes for CASRGPSTDTQYF. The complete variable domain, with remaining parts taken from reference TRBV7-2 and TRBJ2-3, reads GAGVSQSPSNKVTEKGKDVELRCDPISGHTALYWYRQSLGQGLEFLIYFQGNSAPDKSGLPSDRFSAERTGGSVSTLTIQRTQQEDSAVYLCASRGPSTDTQYFGPGTRLTVL.

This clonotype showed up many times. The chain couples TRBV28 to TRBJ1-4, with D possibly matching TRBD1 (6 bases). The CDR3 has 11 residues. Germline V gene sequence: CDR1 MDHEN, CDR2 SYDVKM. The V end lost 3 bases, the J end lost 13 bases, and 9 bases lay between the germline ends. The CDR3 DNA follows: TGTGCCAGCAGTTTGAAGGGGGGACTGTTTTTT. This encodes CASSLKGGLFF.

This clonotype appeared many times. CDR3 DNA: TGCAGCGGTTGGACTGTGCAATCGGGCTACACCTTC. It codes for CSGWTVQSGYTF. The chain employs TRBV29-1 and TRBJ1-2, with no clear D. The CDR3 spans 12 residues. Germline V gene lookup returns CDR1 SQVTM and CDR2 ANQGSEA. V gave up 7 bases and J gave up 8 bases, with 17 bases separating them.

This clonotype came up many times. Here the CDR3 DNA reads TGTGCCAGCAGTTTAGGGGTAGGCGCTTTCTTT. It codes for CASSLGVGAFF. This chain links TRBV27 with TRBJ1-1; D unresolved. The CDR3 is 11 residues long. V was cut by 2 bases and J by 11 bases, with 9 bases left in between. Germline V gives CDR1 MNHEY, CDR2 SMNVEV (reference sequence).

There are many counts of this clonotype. The CDR3 DNA follows: TGTGCCAGCAGCTTTGGGCCCTCCGGAGGCAATCAGCCCCAGCATTTT. Protein product: CASSFGPSGGNQPQHF. The V call is TRBV7-2, the J call TRBJ1-5; D is unresolved. The germline V gene has CDR1 SGHTA and CDR2 FQGNSA. V lost 3 bases and J lost 2, with 14 bases in between. This CDR3 has 16 residues.

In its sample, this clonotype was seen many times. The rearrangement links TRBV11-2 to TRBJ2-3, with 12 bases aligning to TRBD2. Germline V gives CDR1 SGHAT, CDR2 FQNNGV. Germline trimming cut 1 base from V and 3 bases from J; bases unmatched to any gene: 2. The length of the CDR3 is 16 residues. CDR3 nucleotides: TGTGCCAGCAGCTTAGGCCTAGCGGGAGGGACAGATACGCAGTATTTT. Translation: CASSLGLAGGTDTQYF.